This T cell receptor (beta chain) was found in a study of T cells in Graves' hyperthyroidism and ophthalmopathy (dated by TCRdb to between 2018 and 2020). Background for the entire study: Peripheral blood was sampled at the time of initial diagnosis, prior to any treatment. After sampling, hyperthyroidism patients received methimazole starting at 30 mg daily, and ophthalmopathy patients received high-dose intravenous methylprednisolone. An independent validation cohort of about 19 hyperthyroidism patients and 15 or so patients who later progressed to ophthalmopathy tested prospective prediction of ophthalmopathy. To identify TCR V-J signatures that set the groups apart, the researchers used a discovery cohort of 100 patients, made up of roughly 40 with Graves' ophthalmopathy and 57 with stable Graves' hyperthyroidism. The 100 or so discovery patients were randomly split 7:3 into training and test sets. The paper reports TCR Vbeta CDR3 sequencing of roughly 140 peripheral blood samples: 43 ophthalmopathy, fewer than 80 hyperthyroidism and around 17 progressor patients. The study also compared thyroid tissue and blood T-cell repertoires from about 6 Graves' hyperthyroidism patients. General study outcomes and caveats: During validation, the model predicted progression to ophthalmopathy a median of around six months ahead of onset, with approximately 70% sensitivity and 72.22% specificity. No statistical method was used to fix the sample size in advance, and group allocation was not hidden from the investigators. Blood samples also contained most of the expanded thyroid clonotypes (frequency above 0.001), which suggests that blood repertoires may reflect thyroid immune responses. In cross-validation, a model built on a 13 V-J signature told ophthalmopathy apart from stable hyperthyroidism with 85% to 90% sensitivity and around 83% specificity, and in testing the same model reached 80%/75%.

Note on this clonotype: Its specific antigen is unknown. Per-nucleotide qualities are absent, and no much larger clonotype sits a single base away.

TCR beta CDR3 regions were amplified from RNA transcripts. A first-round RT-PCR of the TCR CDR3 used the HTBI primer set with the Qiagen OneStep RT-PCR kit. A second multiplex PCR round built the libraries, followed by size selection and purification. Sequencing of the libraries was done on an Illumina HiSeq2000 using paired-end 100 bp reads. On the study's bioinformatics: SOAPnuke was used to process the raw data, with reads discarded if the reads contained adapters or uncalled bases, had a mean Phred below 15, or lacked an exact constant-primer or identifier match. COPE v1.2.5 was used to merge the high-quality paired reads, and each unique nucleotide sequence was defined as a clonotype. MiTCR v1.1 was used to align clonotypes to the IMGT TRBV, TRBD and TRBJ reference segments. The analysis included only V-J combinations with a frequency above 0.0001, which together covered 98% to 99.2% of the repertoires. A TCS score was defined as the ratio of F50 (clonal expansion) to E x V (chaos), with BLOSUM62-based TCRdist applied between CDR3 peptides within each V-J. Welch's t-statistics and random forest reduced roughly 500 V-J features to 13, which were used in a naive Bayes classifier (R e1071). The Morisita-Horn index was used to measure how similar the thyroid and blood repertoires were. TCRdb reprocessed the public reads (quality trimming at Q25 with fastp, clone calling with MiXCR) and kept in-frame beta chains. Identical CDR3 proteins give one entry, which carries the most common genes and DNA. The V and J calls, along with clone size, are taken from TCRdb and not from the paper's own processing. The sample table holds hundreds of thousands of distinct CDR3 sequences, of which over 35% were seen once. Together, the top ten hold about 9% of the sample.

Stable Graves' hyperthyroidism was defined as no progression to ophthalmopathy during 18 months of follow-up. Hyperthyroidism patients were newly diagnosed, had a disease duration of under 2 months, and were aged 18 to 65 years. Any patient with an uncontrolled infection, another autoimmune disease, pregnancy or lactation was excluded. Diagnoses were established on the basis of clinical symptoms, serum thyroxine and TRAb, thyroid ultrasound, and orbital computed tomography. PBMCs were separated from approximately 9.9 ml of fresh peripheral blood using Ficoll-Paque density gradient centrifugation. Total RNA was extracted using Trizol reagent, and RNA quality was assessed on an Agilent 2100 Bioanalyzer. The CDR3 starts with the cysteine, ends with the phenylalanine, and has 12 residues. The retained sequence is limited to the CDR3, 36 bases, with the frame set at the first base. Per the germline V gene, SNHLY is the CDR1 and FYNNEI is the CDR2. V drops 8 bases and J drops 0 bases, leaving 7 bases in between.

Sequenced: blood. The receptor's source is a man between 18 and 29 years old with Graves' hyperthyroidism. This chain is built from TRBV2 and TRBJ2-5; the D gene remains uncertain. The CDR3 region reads CASVTYQETQYF. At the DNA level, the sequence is TGTGCCAGCGTGACCTACCAAGAGACCCAGTACTTC.